A single sample is the source of the 7 T cell receptor beta chains below, sequenced in a study of T cell responses to AZD1222 COVID-19 vaccine. Sequencing was performed with immunoSEQ multiplex PCR; in TCRdb, only in-frame clones are kept and a portion is missing. The sample contains 130,000 or so clones, 93% of which appear only once. The source was peripheral blood, collected on day 0 of AZD1222 vaccination. These receptors originate from an adult in good health.

This rearrangement joins TRBV5-1 to TRBJ1-2, with D unresolved. CDR3 size: 15 residues. Germline V gene data show CDR1 as SGHRS and CDR2 as YFSETQ. Deletions cut 0 bases from V and 0 bases from J, with 9 bases between. CDR3 region: CASSLAGRANYGYTF. The DNA for the CDR3 is TGCGCCAGCAGCTTGGCCGGCAGAGCTAACTATGGCTACACCTTC.

The CDR3 loop reads CANSRDEDTEAFF. CDR3 DNA: TGTGCCAATTCTCGGGATGAGGACACTGAAGCTTTCTTT. This chain links TRBV18 with TRBJ1-1; no clear D. Germline loops: CDR1 KGHSH, CDR2 LQKENI. The CDR3 covers 13 residues. V lost 10 bases to trimming and J lost 3 bases, with 15 bases between them.

J is TRBJ1-5 and V is TRBV5-1, with 9 bases identical to TRBD1. Per the germline V gene, CDR1 is SGHRS and CDR2 is YFSETQ. The CDR3 has 15 residues. The V gene end was trimmed by 3 bases and the J gene end by 5 bases; junction bases not matched to a gene: 6. The CDR3 DNA reads TGCGCCAGCAGCTGGGGACAGGGAGGGGATCAGCCCCAGCATTTT. Its translation is CASSWGQGGDQPQHF. Combining the CDR3 with reference TRBV5-1 and TRBJ1-5 gives the whole variable domain KAGVTQTPRYLIKTRGQQVTLSCSPISGHRSVSWYQQTPGQGLQFLFEYFSETQRNKGNFPGRFSGRQFSNSRSEMNVSTLELGDSALYLCASSWGQGGDQPQHFGDGTRLSIL.

The J gene is TRBJ1-5, the V gene TRBV27; 8 bases are shared with TRBD1. Losses at the gene ends were 3 bases for V and 4 bases for J; bases not matched to a gene: 5. The CDR3 spans 15 residues. Germline V gives CDR1 MNHEY, CDR2 SMNVEV (reference sequence). The CDR3 reads CASSLVTGENQPQHF. DNA of the CDR3: TGTGCCAGCAGTTTGGTGACAGGGGAAAATCAGCCCCAGCATTTT.

The CDR3 DNA reads TGTGCCAGCAACCCCGGGGGGTATGGCTACACCTTC. Translation gives CASNPGGYGYTF. The chain joins TRBV12-3 or TRBV12-4 to TRBJ1-2, with a possible D match to TRBD1 (5 bases). The CDR3 is 12 residues long. The V and J ends lost 7 bases and 5 bases respectively, with 11 bases between them.

The chain recombines TRBV5-5 with TRBJ2-3, with 12 bases fitting TRBD2. The CDR3 length is 16 residues. J gave up 3 bases and V 4 bases, and 6 bases lay outside the gene matches. Per the germline V gene, CDR1 is SGHKS and CDR2 is YYEKEE (reference sequence). The CDR3 DNA follows: TGTGCCAGCAGCCGTCTAGCGGGGGGGCGGACAGATACGCAGTATTTT. This sequence encodes CASSRLAGGRTDTQYF.

The rearrangement uses TRBV5-1 and TRBJ2-5; 13 positions agree with TRBD2. From germline, CDR1 is SGHRS and CDR2 YFSETQ. The CDR3 sequence is 17 residues long. The trim removed 0 bases at V and 4 bases at J, leaving 6 bases unmatched. CDR3 sequence reads: CASSLGGLAGAGETQYF. CDR3 nucleotide sequence: TGCGCCAGCAGCTTGGGAGGACTAGCGGGGGCCGGAGAGACCCAGTACTTC.